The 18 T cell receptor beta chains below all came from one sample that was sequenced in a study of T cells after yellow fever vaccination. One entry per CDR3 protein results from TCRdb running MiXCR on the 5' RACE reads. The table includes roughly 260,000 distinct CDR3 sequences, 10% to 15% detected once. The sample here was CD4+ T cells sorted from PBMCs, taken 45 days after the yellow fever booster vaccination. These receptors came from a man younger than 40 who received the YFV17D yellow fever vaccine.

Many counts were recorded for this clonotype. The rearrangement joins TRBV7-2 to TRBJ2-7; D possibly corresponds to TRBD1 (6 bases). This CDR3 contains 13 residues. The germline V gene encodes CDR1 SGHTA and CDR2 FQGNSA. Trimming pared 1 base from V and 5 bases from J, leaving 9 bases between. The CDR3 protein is CASSLGPGDEQYF. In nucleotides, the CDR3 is TGTGCCAGCAGCTTAGGTCCAGGGGACGAGCAGTACTTC.

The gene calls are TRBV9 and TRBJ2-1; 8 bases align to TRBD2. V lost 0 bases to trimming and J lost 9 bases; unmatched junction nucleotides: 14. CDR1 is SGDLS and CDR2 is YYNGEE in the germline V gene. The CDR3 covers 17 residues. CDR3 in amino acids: CASSVGGLAGVAGEQFF. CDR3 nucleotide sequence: TGTGCCAGCAGCGTAGGGGGCCTAGCGGGTGTGGCGGGTGAGCAGTTCTTC.

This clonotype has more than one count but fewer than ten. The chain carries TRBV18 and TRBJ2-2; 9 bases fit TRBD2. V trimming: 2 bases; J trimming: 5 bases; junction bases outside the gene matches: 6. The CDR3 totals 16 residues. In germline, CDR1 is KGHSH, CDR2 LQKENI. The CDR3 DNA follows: TGTGCCAGCTCACCAGGACTAGCGTTAGGAACCGGGGAGCTGTTTTTT. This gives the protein CASSPGLALGTGELFF.

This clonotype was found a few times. CDR3 region: CSVESTANYGYTF. The CDR3 DNA is TGCAGCGTTGAATCGACCGCTAACTATGGCTACACCTTC. The chain joins TRBV29-1 to TRBJ1-2; no clear D. The germline V gene encodes CDR1 SQVTM and CDR2 ANQGSEA. V was pared by 2 bases and J by 0 bases, with 7 bases between. The CDR3 runs 13 residues.

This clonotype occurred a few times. The CDR3 DNA sequence: TGTGCCAGCAGCTTAGAAGCGGGAGAATGGAGGGAGACCCAGTACTTC. It encodes CASSLEAGEWRETQYF. The chain recombines TRBV11-2 with TRBJ2-5; 8 bases agree with TRBD2. Germline V lookup: CDR1 SGHAT, CDR2 FQNNGV. The CDR3 spans 16 residues. The junction had 8 bases not matched to a gene; V was cut back by 0 bases and J by 5 bases.

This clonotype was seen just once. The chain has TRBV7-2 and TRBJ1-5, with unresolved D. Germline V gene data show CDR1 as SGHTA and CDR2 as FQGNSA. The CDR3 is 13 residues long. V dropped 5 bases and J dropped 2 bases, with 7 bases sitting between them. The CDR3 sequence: CASSPWGNQPQHF. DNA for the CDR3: TGTGCCAGCAGCCCGTGGGGCAATCAGCCCCAGCATTTT.

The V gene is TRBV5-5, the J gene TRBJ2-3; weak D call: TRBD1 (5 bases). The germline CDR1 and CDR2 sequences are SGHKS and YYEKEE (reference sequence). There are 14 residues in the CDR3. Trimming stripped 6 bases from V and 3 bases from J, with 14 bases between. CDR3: CASTLRVATDTQYF. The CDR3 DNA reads TGTGCCAGCACCCTCAGGGTGGCGACAGATACGCAGTATTTT.

The CDR3: CSVGFVPGWNEQFF. DNA for the CDR3: TGCAGCGTGGGGTTCGTCCCCGGGTGGAATGAGCAGTTCTTC. The chain carries TRBV29-1 and TRBJ2-1, with no clear D. This CDR3 is built from 14 residues. V was shortened by 6 bases and J by 7 bases, with 19 bases between the two germline ends. Germline CDR1 SQVTM, CDR2 ANQGSEA.

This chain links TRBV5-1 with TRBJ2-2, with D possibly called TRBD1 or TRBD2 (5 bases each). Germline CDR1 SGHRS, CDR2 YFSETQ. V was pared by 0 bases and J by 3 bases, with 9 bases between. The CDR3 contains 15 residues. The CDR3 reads CASSLELGDTGELFF. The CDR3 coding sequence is TGCGCCAGCAGCTTGGAACTAGGGGACACCGGGGAGCTGTTTTTT.

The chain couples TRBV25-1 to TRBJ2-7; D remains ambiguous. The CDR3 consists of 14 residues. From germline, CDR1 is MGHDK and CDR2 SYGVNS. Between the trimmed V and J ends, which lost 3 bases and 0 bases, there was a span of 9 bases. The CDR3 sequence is CASSDGVNSYEQYF. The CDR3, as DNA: TGTGCCAGCAGTGATGGTGTCAACTCCTACGAGCAGTACTTC.

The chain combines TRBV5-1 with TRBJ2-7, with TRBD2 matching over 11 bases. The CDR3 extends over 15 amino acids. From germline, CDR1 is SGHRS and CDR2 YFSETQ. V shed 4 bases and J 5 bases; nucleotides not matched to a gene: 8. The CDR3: CASSARLAGPNEQYF. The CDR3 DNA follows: TGCGCCAGCAGCGCTCGACTAGCGGGACCCAACGAGCAGTACTTC.

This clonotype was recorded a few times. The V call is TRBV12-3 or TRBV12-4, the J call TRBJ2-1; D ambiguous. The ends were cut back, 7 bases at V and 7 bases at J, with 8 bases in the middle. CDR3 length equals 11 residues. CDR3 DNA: TGTGCCAGCACCTCTTTGAATGAGCAGTTCTTC. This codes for CASTSLNEQFF.

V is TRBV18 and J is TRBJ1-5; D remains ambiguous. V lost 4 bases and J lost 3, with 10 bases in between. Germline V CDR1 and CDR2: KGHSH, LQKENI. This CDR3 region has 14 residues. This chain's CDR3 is CASSRAANNQPQHF. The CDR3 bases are TGTGCCAGCTCACGGGCCGCGAACAATCAGCCCCAGCATTTT.

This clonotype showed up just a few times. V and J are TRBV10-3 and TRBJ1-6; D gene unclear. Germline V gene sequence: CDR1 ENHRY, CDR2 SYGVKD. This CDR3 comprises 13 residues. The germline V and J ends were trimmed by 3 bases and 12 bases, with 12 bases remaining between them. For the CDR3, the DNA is TGTGCCATCAGTGACCGGCAGTCGGAACCCCTCCACTTT. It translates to CAISDRQSEPLHF.

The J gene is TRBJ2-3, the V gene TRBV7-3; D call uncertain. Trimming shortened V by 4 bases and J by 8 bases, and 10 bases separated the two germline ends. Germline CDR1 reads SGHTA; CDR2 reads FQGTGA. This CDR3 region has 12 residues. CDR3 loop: CASSSDLSTQYF. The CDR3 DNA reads TGTGCCAGCAGCTCCGACCTAAGTACGCAGTATTTT. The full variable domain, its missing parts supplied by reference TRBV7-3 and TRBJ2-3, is GAGVSQTPSNKVTEKGKYVELRCDPISGHTALYWYRQSLGQGPEFLIYFQGTGAADDSGLPNDRFFAVRPEGSVSTLKIQRTERGDSAVYLCASSSDLSTQYFGPGTRLTVL.

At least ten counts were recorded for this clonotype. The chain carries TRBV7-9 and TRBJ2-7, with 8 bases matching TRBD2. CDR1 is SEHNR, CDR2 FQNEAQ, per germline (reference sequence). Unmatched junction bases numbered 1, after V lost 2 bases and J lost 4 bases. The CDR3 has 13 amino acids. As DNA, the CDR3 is TGTGCCAGCAGCTTAACTAGCGGATACGAGCAGTACTTC. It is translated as CASSLTSGYEQYF.

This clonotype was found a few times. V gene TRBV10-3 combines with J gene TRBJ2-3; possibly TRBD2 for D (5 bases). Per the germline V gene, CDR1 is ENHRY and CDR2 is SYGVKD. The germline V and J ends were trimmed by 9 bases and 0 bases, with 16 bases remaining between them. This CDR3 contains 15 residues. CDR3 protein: CAMGAAGPSTDTQYF. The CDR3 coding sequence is TGTGCCATGGGAGCGGCGGGTCCTAGCACAGATACGCAGTATTTT.

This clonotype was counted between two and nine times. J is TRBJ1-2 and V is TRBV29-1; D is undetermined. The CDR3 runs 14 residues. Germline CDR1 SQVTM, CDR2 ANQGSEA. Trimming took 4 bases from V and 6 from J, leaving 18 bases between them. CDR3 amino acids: CSVVGPTGSNGYTF. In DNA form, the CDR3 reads TGCAGCGTTGTAGGACCGACCGGGTCAAATGGCTACACCTTC. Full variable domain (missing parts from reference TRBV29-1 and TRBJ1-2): SAVISQKPSRDICQRGTSLTIQCQVDSQVTMMFWYRQQPGQSLTLIATANQGSEATYESGFVIDKFPISRPNLTFSTLTVSNMSPEDSSIYLCSVVGPTGSNGYTFGSGTRLTVV.